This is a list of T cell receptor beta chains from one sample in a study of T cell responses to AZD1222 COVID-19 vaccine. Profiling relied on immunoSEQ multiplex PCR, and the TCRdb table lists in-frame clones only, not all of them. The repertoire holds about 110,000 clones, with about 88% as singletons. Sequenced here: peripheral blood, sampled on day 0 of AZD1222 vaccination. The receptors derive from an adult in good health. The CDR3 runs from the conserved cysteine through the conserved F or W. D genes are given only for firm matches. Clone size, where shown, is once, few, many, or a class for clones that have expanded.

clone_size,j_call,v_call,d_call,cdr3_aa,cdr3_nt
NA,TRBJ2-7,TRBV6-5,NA,CASPHGDEQYF,TGTGCCAGTCCCCATGGGGACGAGCAGTACTTC
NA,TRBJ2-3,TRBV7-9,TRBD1,CASSRTRAGGDTQYF,TGTGCCAGCAGCCGAACCCGCGCAGGGGGAGATACGCAGTATTTT
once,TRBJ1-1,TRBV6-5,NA,CASSYPTGSGTEAFF,TGTGCCAGCAGTTACCCCACAGGGTCGGGCACTGAAGCTTTCTTT
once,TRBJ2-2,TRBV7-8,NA,CASSLNLGGGELFF,TGTGCCAGCAGCTTAAATCTGGGGGGCGGGGAGCTGTTTTTT
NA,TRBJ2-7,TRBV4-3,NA,CASSPSLSNEQYF,TGCGCCAGCAGCCCCTCTCTGAGTAACGAGCAGTACTTC
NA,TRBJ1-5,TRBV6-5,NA,CASSYPFGDPIQPQHF,TGTGCCAGCAGTTACCCTTTTGGGGATCCGATCCAGCCCCAGCATTTT
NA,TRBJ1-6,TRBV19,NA,CASSIPTGRVGNSPLHF,TGTGCCAGTAGTATTCCCACAGGGAGAGTGGGCAATTCACCCCTCCACTTT
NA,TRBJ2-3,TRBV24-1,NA,CATSDSKTPTDTQYF,TGTGCCACCAGTGATAGTAAGACACCCACAGATACGCAGTATTTT
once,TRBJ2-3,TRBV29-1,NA,CSAWGGSTDTQYF,TGCAGCGCCTGGGGTGGTAGCACAGATACGCAGTATTTT
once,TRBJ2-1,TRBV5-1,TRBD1,CASSSGTGYNEQFF,TGCGCCAGCTCCTCCGGGACAGGGTACAATGAGCAGTTCTTC
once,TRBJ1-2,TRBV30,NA,CAWTDPGRPNYGYTF,TGTGCCTGGACTGACCCAGGCAGGCCCAACTATGGCTACACCTTC
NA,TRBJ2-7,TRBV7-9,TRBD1,CASSLGPGGYEQYF,TGTGCCAGCAGCTTGGGGCCAGGGGGTTACGAGCAGTACTTC
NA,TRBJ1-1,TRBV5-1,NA,CASRGGTANTEAFF,TGCGCCAGCAGGGGTGGGACGGCGAACACTGAAGCTTTCTTT
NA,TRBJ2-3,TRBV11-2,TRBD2,CASSWRTSGGRDTQYF,TGTGCCAGCAGCTGGCGGACTAGCGGGGGTAGAGATACGCAGTATTTT
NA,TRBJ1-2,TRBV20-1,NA,CSAPHWGGYTF,TGCAGTGCTCCCCATTGGGGTGGCTACACCTTC
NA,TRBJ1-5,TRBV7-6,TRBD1,CASSLGGGGDQPQHF,TGTGCCAGCAGCTTAGGAGGGGGCGGGGATCAGCCCCAGCATTTT
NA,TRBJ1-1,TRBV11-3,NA,CASLGGVGYTEAFF,TGTGCCAGCTTAGGGGGGGTCGGGTACACTGAAGCTTTCTTT
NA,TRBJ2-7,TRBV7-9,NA,CASSLPNLMEQYF,TGTGCCAGCAGCCTCCCGAACCTCATGGAGCAGTACTTC
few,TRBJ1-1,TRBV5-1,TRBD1,CASSIGTGNTEAFF,TGCGCCAGCAGCATTGGGACAGGAAACACTGAAGCTTTCTTT
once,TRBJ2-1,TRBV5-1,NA,CASTHGTPRNEQFF,TGCGCCAGCACCCACGGGACTCCGCGGAATGAGCAGTTCTTC
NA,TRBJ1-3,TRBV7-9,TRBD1,CASSPLADRGPGNTIYF,TGTGCCAGCAGCCCCCTGGCGGACAGGGGGCCCGGAAACACCATATATTTT
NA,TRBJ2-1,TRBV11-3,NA,CASSLDPAVNEQFF,TGTGCCAGCAGCTTAGACCCAGCGGTCAATGAGCAGTTCTTC
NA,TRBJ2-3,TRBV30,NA,CAWSDRPGGQYF,TGTGCCTGGAGTGATCGCCCCGGTGGGCAGTATTTT
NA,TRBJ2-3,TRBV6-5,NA,CASSYSGGTDTQYF,TGTGCCAGCAGTTACTCAGGCGGCACAGATACGCAGTATTTT
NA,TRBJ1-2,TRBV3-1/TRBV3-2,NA,CASSPFPGSHGYTF,TGTGCCAGCAGCCCCTTCCCAGGGTCCCATGGCTACACCTTC
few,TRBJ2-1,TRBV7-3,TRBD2,CASSPGTSKDEQFF,TGTGCCAGCAGCCCAGGGACTAGCAAAGATGAGCAGTTCTTC
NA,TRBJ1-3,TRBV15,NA,CATSRGGVSSGNTIYF,TGTGCCACCAGCAGAGGTGGGGTGAGCTCTGGAAACACCATATATTTT
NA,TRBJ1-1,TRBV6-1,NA,CASSEWRMNTEAFF,TGTGCCAGCAGTGAGTGGAGGATGAACACTGAAGCTTTCTTT
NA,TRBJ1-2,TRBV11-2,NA,CASSLARPGDGYTF,TGTGCCAGCAGCTTAGCCCGACCCGGGGACGGCTACACCTTC
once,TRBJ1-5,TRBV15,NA,CATSRSPVPGTPQHF,TGTGCCACCAGCCGCAGCCCAGTTCCCGGTACGCCCCAGCATTTT
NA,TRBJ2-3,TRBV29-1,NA,CSWRAGPDTQYF,TGCAGCTGGAGAGCTGGGCCAGATACGCAGTATTTT
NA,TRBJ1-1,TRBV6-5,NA,CASRGWGTAVTEAFF,TGTGCCAGCAGGGGGTGGGGAACCGCGGTCACTGAAGCTTTCTTT
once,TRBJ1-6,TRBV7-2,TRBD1,CASFLGTGYNSPLHF,TGTGCCAGTTTCCTTGGGACAGGTTATAATTCACCCCTCCACTTT
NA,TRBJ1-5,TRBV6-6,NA,CASSPRAANVYSNQPQHF,TGTGCCAGCAGTCCCCGAGCGGCGAACGTCTATAGCAATCAGCCCCAGCATTTT
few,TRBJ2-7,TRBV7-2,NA,CASSLVPGASGPLYF,TGTGCCAGCAGCTTGGTCCCAGGGGCTAGCGGTCCCCTTTACTTC
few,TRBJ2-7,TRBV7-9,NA,CASSLERDSYEQYF,TGTGCCAGCAGCTTGGAAAGGGATTCCTACGAGCAGTACTTC
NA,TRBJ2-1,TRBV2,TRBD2,CASSSGTTYNEQFF,TGTGCCAGCAGTAGCGGGACCACCTACAATGAGCAGTTCTTC
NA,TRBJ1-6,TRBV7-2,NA,CASSPRDALSNSPLHF,TGTGCCAGCAGCCCCCGGGACGCCCTTTCTAATTCACCCCTCCACTTT
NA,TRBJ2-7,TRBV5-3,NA,CARSLVAGTFYEQYF,TGTGCCAGAAGCTTGGTGGCGGGTACTTTCTACGAGCAGTACTTC
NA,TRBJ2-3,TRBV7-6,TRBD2,CASSLRTSGRAADTQYF,TGTGCCAGCAGCCTCCGGACTAGCGGGAGGGCGGCAGATACGCAGTATTTT
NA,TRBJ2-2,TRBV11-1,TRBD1,CASSRRTGNKAGELFF,TGTGCCAGCAGCCGCCGGACAGGGAATAAGGCCGGGGAGCTGTTTTTT
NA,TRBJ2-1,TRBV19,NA,CASSIGTVNEQFF,TGTGCCAGTAGTATAGGAACAGTCAATGAGCAGTTCTTC
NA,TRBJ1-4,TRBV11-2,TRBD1,CASSPRDRGANEKLFF,TGTGCCAGCAGCCCGAGGGACAGGGGAGCTAATGAAAAACTGTTTTTT